This T cell receptor (beta chain) originates from a study of response to subunit inactivated influenza vaccine. Whole-study findings and limits: Authors suggested that a seasonal influenza vaccination recruits few new T cells each time.

CDR3 length: 15 amino acids. The V gene's germline CDR1 is KGHDR and CDR2 SFDVKD. Trimming pared 7 bases from V and 2 bases from J, leaving 15 bases between. TCRdb itself ran the RT-PCR reads through MiXCR, one entry per CDR3 protein. The sample includes under 850,000 distinct CDR3 sequences, around 20% of them seen just once. This clonotype was seen a handful of times. Its antigen is currently unknown. The sequencing here drew on PBMCs from blood, taken 4 to 6 days after vaccination. This chain links TRBV24-1 with TRBJ2-3; D possibly corresponds to TRBD2 (6 bases). This TCR was sampled from a man over 45 who received an inactivated influenza vaccine. CDR3 protein: CATSHSGAITDTQYF. In nucleotides, the CDR3 is TGTGCCACCAGCCATAGCGGAGCCATCACAGATACGCAGTATTTT.